These T cell receptor beta chains were read from a single sample in a study of regulatory T cells in long-lasting Graves disease. MiXCR was run by TCRdb on the multiplex PCR reads, yielding one entry per CDR3 protein. Here the sample spans a few hundred thousand distinct CDR3 sequences, 16% being singletons. These data were also filed under a second study, of T cells in Graves' hyperthyroidism and ophthalmopathy.

The material sequenced was peripheral blood mononuclear cells (PBMCs), taken at new diagnosis, from a patient treated with antithyroid drugs. Receptors originate from a man aged 40-50 years with Graves disease. Both conserved end residues are trimmed from each CDR3.

V: TRBV20-1
CDR3: SAKRQPYQPQH

V: TRBV24-1
CDR3: ATSDTGTTETQY

V: TRBV5-5
CDR3: ASSLAISATNEKLF

V: TRBV18
CDR3: ASSPGPWGADTQY

V: TRBV7-2
CDR3: ASGRLAGGPDTQY

V: TRBV11-2
CDR3: ASSHGVDEKLF

V: TRBV29-1
CDR3: SGVLTGEQF

V: TRBV20-1
CDR3: SAYPLRGEKLF

V: TRBV2
CDR3: ASSMDSQTYNEQF

V: TRBV5-1
CDR3: ASSVRGSRQYSYNEQF

V: TRBV5-1
CDR3: ASSLALQGMNTEAF

V: TRBV13
CDR3: ASSLLTRAANEAF

V: TRBV10-3
CDR3: AISESNSRNTQY

V: TRBV5-1
CDR3: ASSLGHGSNQPQH

V: TRBV7-2
CDR3: ASSLDPSSPLH

V: TRBV28
CDR3: ASSSRDAYNEQF

V: TRBV7-3
CDR3: ASSFSGGQDTQY

V: TRBV11-2
CDR3: ASSLEQEHEKLF

V: TRBV15
CDR3: ATRDQANQPQH

V: TRBV9
CDR3: ASSDGTTRDTIY

V: TRBV19
CDR3: ASSTRQYTGELF

V: TRBV7-9
CDR3: ASSLDRGREKLF

V: TRBV10-3
CDR3: ATGDREGTDTQY

V: TRBV7-2
CDR3: ASSLVSANSYNEQF

V: TRBV27
CDR3: ASNLAADTQY

V: TRBV5-1
CDR3: ASSLTLGSTNEKLF

V: TRBV7-3
CDR3: ASSSGTVIPEAF

V: TRBV27
CDR3: ASSLSTENQPQH

V: TRBV20-1
CDR3: SARDGARVISYNEQF

V: TRBV29-1
CDR3: SVALGYTYEQY

V: TRBV12-5
CDR3: ASGLGGAPTYNEQF